This TCR beta chain was sequenced for a study of cytomegalovirus exposure and HLA in healthy donors. This CDR3 region has 16 residues. CDR1 is SGHNT and CDR2 is YYREEE in the germline V gene (reference sequence). V shed 4 bases and J 0 bases; nucleotides not matched to a gene: 6. Study-level findings and limits: In a later analysis, at a false discovery rate of 0.05, 15,000 to 20,000 TCR beta sequences matched HLA alleles.

Details on this clone: Its antigen is as yet unknown.

Primers for the PCR totalled 60 Vbeta and 13 Jbeta. Clones were read by immunoSEQ multiplex PCR, and TCRdb kept only the in-frame ones, dropping some. The sample includes some 190,000 clones, about three quarters of them seen just once. The sample comprised PBMCs. This sequence originates from a man in his late teens or twenties in good health and CMV-seronegative. The chain employs TRBV5-4 and TRBJ2-5; TRBD2 matches at 10 bases. The CDR3 region has the DNA TGTGCCAGCAGCCGGAAGCGGGGGGGCGACCAAGAGACCCAGTACTTC. Translating it yields CASSRKRGGDQETQYF.